This TCR beta chain is drawn from a study of chemoradiotherapy in HPV16-positive cancers. Overall study context: Candidate HPV-specific clones and shared TCR motifs came from a couple of HPV16-positive patients. The study, taken as a whole, reports: Candidate HPV-specific clones and E7-related TCR motifs grew in tumor during treatment.

On this clone: Its antigen is currently unknown.

Only in-frame clones appear in the TCRdb table, and some are missing; sequencing was by immunoSEQ multiplex PCR. The sample holds about 7,600 clones, about 79% seen once. The sequenced sample was blood, obtained from a patient who underwent chemoradiotherapy. The clonotype was recovered from a human donor with HPV-associated anogenital cancer.

Here the CDR3 reads CASSRPGLGLDEQFF. CDR3 DNA sequence: TGTGCCAGCAGCCGCCCGGGGCTAGGGTTGGATGAGCAGTTCTTC. V usage is TRBV12-1 and J usage is TRBJ2-1. TRBV12-1 is an annotated pseudogene. The CDR3 runs to 15 residues.